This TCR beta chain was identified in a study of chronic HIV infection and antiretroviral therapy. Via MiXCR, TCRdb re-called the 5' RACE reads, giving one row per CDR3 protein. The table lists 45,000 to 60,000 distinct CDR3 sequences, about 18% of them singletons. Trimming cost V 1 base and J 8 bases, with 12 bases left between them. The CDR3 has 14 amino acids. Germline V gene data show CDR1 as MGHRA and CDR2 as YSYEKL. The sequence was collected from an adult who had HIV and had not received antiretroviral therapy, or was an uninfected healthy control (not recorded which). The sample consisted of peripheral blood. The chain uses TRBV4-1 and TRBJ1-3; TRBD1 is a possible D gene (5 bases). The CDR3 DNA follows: TGCGCCAGCAGCCAAGTTGGTCAGGGCCACACCATATATTTT. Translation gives CASSQVGQGHTIYF.